This entry lists 17 T cell receptor beta chains sequenced from one sample in a study of blood T cell repertoires in COVID-19. The table came from immunoSEQ multiplex PCR; TCRdb's copy has only in-frame clones and leaves some out. There are around 300,000 clones in the sample; 70% to 90% occur only once, and approximately 10% lies in the top ten. Sequences were obtained from peripheral blood. These receptors all come from a woman in her seventies with acute or convalescent COVID-19.

The CDR3 DNA sequence: TGCAGTGCTAGAGAAGAGGAAAAACTGTTTTTT. Translated: CSAREEEKLFF. V and J are TRBV20-1 and TRBJ1-4, with D unresolved. This CDR3 is built from 11 residues. Germline assignment: CDR1 DFQATT and CDR2 SNEGSKA (reference sequence). The V and J ends lost 0 bases and 8 bases respectively, with 4 bases between them.

The V and J genes are TRBV5-1 and TRBJ2-7; D is unresolved. This CDR3 is 14 amino acids long. V lost 0 bases to trimming and J lost 0 bases, with 7 bases between them. The germline V gene encodes CDR1 SGHRS and CDR2 YFSETQ. The CDR3 is CASSLGAGSYEQYF. The CDR3, as DNA: TGCGCCAGCAGCTTGGGGGCAGGCTCCTACGAGCAGTACTTC.

V is TRBV6-5 and J is TRBJ2-2; TRBD1 agrees at 8 bases. The V and J ends lost 2 bases and 4 bases, in that order; junction bases with no gene match: 3. Per germline, CDR1 MNHEY and CDR2 SVGAGI. The CDR3 is 15 amino acids. The CDR3 bases are TGTGCCAGCAGTTACAACAGGGGGAGCACCGGGGAGCTGTTTTTT. This codes for CASSYNRGSTGELFF.

This sequence joins TRBV5-6 and TRBJ1-2, with TRBD1 identical over 7 bases. The CDR3 covers 13 residues. Looked up from germline, CDR1 is SGHDT and CDR2 is YYEEEE. Germline trimming cut 4 bases from V and 7 bases from J; bases unmatched to any gene: 7. The CDR3 region is CASSVDRLGGYTF. The CDR3 bases are TGTGCCAGCAGCGTGGACAGGTTGGGTGGCTACACCTTC.

The CDR3, as DNA: TGTGCCAGCAGCTTAGAGTCGGGGCCCCAGCATTTT. This translates into CASSLESGPQHF. The chain carries TRBV7-9 and TRBJ1-5; D remains unclear. Trimming stripped 1 base from V and 9 bases from J, with 7 bases between. Per germline, CDR1 SEHNR and CDR2 FQNEAQ (reference sequence). The CDR3 is 12 residues long. Full variable domain (missing parts from reference TRBV7-9 and TRBJ1-5): DTGVSQNPRHKITKRGQNVTFRCDPISEHNRLYWYRQTLGQGPEFLTYFQNEAQLEKSRLLSDRFSAERPKGSFSTLEIQRTEQGDSAMYLCASSLESGPQHFGDGTRLSIL.

V is TRBV21-1 and J is TRBJ1-1. TRBV21-1 counts as a pseudogene. There are 15 residues in the CDR3. The CDR3 protein is CASSKARGTNTEAFF. CDR3 nucleotide sequence: TGTGCCAGCAGCAAAGCTCGGGGGACGAACACTGAAGCTTTCTTT.

Points on this clone: Mismatch with germline at one junction end may stem from a read error. The chain carries TRBV7-9 and TRBJ1-1; TRBD1 might be the D (5 bases). Germline CDR1 SEHNR, CDR2 FQNEAQ (reference sequence). CDR3 length: 13 residues. The CDR3, as DNA: TGTGCCAGCACCTTACAGGCGAACACTGAAGCTTTCTTT. Translation gives CASTLQANTEAFF.

This clone was recorded once. The V call is TRBV3-1 (or the pseudogene TRBV3-2), the J call TRBJ1-1, with a tentative D call TRBD1 (6 bases). The germline gives CDR1 LGHDT, CDR2 YNNKEL (reference sequence). V gave up 5 bases and J gave up 10 bases, with 17 bases separating them. The CDR3 runs to 13 residues. The CDR3 here is CASSGNQGSRAFF. Written as DNA, the CDR3 is TGTGCCAGCAGCGGTAATCAGGGGTCCCGAGCTTTCTTT.

The chain has TRBV21-1 and TRBJ1-2. TRBV21-1 is reported as a pseudogene. The CDR3 consists of 13 residues. CDR3 protein: CASSKETGGGYTF. CDR3 nucleotide sequence: TGTGCCAGCAGCAAAGAGACCGGGGGTGGCTACACCTTC.

The chain has TRBV7-9 and TRBJ1-1, with TRBD1 matching over 9 bases. Trimming removed 5 bases from V and 3 bases from J; junction bases left unmatched: 4. CDR3 length equals 14 residues. CDR1 and CDR2 (germline): SEHNR, FQNEAQ (reference sequence). CDR3 coding DNA: TGTGCCAGCAGCCTCGGACAGGGGTACACTGAAGCTTTCTTT. Its protein is CASSLGQGYTEAFF.

The chain carries TRBV5-6 and TRBJ2-1; 10 bases are shared with TRBD1. Germline CDR1 SGHDT, CDR2 YYEEEE. J lost 2 bases, V lost 2 bases, and 4 bases had no gene match. The CDR3 is 16 amino acids. The DNA of the CDR3 is TGTGCCAGCAGCTTCGCGGGACAGGGGACCTACAATGAGCAGTTCTTC. It encodes CASSFAGQGTYNEQFF.

This sequence joins TRBV7-8 and TRBJ1-3; tentatively, D is TRBD1 (5 bases). This CDR3 region has 16 residues. V dropped 2 bases and J dropped 2 bases, with 13 bases sitting between them. Germline V lookup: CDR1 SGHVS, CDR2 FQNEAQ. CDR3 sequence: CASSLWPQGAGNTIYF. In nucleotides, the CDR3 is TGTGCCAGCAGCTTATGGCCCCAGGGCGCTGGAAACACCATATATTTT.

The chain has TRBV6-1 and TRBJ1-1, with a possible D match to TRBD1 (5 bases). Germline V gene data show CDR1 as MNHNS and CDR2 as SASEGT. V was trimmed by 3 bases and J by 6 bases, leaving 14 bases between them. This CDR3 spans 14 amino acids. The CDR3 loop is CASSDDSKVAEAFF. CDR3 DNA sequence: TGTGCCAGCAGTGACGACAGCAAGGTAGCTGAAGCTTTCTTT.

The chain joins TRBV2 to TRBJ1-2; 9 positions agree with TRBD1. The germline CDR1 and CDR2 sequences are SNHLY and FYNNEI. CDR3 length equals 14 residues. Unmatched junction bases numbered 9, after V lost 6 bases and J lost 7 bases. The CDR3 spells CASRVDRGNFGYTF. The CDR3 DNA follows: TGTGCCAGCAGGGTTGACAGGGGGAATTTTGGCTACACCTTC.

The V and J genes are TRBV5-1 and TRBJ2-7, with 10 bases identical to TRBD1. The germline V gene encodes CDR1 SGHRS and CDR2 YFSETQ. This CDR3 is built from 14 residues. The ends lost 4 bases at V and 6 bases at J; junction bases unmatched: 7. The CDR3 DNA follows: TGCGCCAGCAGCCCGGGACAGGGGAAGGGCGAGCAGTACTTC. This gives the protein CASSPGQGKGEQYF.

The chain combines TRBV7-2 with TRBJ1-3; 9 bases line up with TRBD1. The V gene end was trimmed by 5 bases and the J gene end by 4 bases; junction bases not matched to a gene: 6. Per the germline V gene, CDR1 is SGHTA and CDR2 is FQGNSA. This CDR3 has 15 residues. Here the CDR3 DNA reads TGTGCCAGCAGCCCGGGACAGGGCTGGGGAAACACCATATATTTT. As protein: CASSPGQGWGNTIYF.

CDR3: CASGQGAVTEAFF. For the CDR3, the DNA is TGTGCTAGTGGACAGGGGGCGGTTACTGAAGCTTTCTTT. The V gene is TRBV12-5, the J gene TRBJ1-1, with 9 bases identical to TRBD1. V trimming: 6 bases; J trimming: 5 bases; junction bases outside the gene matches: 4. The CDR3 runs 13 residues. Germline CDR1 and CDR2: LGHNT and FRNRAP.